Below, 15 T cell receptor beta chains from the same sample are listed, as sequenced in a study of OX40 agonist ivuxolimab in advanced cancers. The library relied on the immunoSEQ multiplex PCR assay. TCRdb carries this immuneACCESS record with in-frame sequences only. Its versions omit some clonotypes, under half of them owing to an unresolved V gene in the studies checked, with the rest unexplained. This sample comprises about 74,000 clones, approximately 88% of them detected only once. Together, the top ten hold roughly 0.98% of the sample. Source: CD4+ or CD8+ T cells sorted from blood, taken in a trial of the OX40 agonist ivuxolimab. The receptor source for this set is an adult with an advanced solid tumor such as melanoma, head and neck, liver or kidney cancer.

V gene TRBV5-5 combines with J gene TRBJ1-5, with 9 positions matching TRBD1. V lost 3 bases and J lost 6; bases outside the gene matches: 7. Germline CDR1 and CDR2: SGHKS and YYEKEE (reference sequence). This CDR3 has 15 amino acids. The CDR3 loop is CASSWGQGSTQPQHF. CDR3 bases: TGTGCCAGCAGCTGGGGACAGGGTAGTACTCAGCCCCAGCATTTT.

This clone was detected only once. The chain recombines TRBV6-1 with TRBJ1-2; tentatively, D is TRBD1 (5 bases). Trimming cost V 2 bases and J 4 bases, with 8 bases left between them. The CDR3 length is 13 residues. The germline gives CDR1 MNHNS, CDR2 SASEGT. The CDR3 nucleotides are TGTGCCAGCAGTGAACAGGGCAGCTATGGCTACACCTTC. Amino acids: CASSEQGSYGYTF.

CDR3 loop: CASSLQGQGRTGELFF. DNA for the CDR3: TGTGCCAGCAGTTTACAGGGACAGGGAAGAACCGGGGAGCTGTTTTTT. V gene TRBV28 combines with J gene TRBJ2-2, with 9 bases lining up with TRBD1. This CDR3 comprises 16 residues. V trimming: 2 bases; J trimming: 5 bases; junction bases outside the gene matches: 6. CDR1 and CDR2 from the germline V gene are MDHEN and SYDVKM.

A single count supports this clone. The chain uses TRBV28 and TRBJ2-7; D uncertain. CDR1 MDHEN and CDR2 SYDVKM come from the germline V gene. CDR3 length: 15 residues. Trimming took 3 bases from V and 2 from J, leaving 14 bases between them. CDR3 DNA: TGTGCCAGCAGTTTCCGTGCAAAACCCCCCTACGAGCAGTACTTC. Its protein product is CASSFRAKPPYEQYF.

This clone was picked up one time. The CDR3 DNA reads as TGTGCCAGCAGTATTCAATTAGAGCAGTACTTC. It encodes CASSIQLEQYF. This chain uses TRBV11-1 with TRBJ2-7; D uncertain. The CDR3 has 11 amino acids. Trimming removed 6 bases at V and 7 bases at J, with 10 bases between. Germline lookup yields CDR1 SGHAT and CDR2 FQDESV (reference sequence).

This chain joins TRBV18 and TRBJ2-3, with unresolved D. The germline V and J ends were trimmed by 6 bases and 4 bases, with 14 bases remaining between them. The CDR3 length is 14 residues. Germline V CDR1 and CDR2: KGHSH, LQKENI. CDR3 amino acids: CASSPAGRSDTQYF. The CDR3 DNA reads as TGTGCCAGCTCGCCGGCCGGACGTTCAGATACGCAGTATTTT.

The chain recombines TRBV5-1 with TRBJ2-1; D is undetermined. Germline CDR1 reads SGHRS; CDR2 reads YFSETQ. This CDR3 has 15 residues. Deletions cut 5 bases from V and 0 bases from J, with 12 bases between. In DNA, the CDR3 is TGCGCCAGCAGGTCTACGTCCGACTCCTACAATGAGCAGTTCTTC. Translation: CASRSTSDSYNEQFF.

This sequence joins TRBV2 and TRBJ2-7; D unresolved. The germline V gene has CDR1 SNHLY and CDR2 FYNNEI. This CDR3 spans 11 amino acids. The V gene lost 6 bases and the J gene lost 3 bases, with 6 bases spanning the gap. CDR3 protein: CASRESYEQYF. The CDR3 region has the DNA TGTGCCAGCAGGGAGAGCTACGAGCAGTACTTC.

V and J are TRBV4-3 and TRBJ2-2, with 13 bases matching TRBD2. The CDR3 runs 17 residues. Germline values: CDR1 LGHNA, CDR2 YSLEER. V shed 4 bases, J shed 4 bases, and the junction held 6 bases outside the gene matches. The CDR3 here is CASSLTSGGEGTGELFF. In nucleotides, the CDR3 is TGCGCCAGCAGCCTAACTAGCGGGGGGGAAGGCACCGGGGAGCTGTTTTTT.

The chain couples TRBV30 to TRBJ2-1; the match to TRBD1 covers 10 bases. After removal of 0 bases from V and 15 bases from J, the junction contained 5 bases not matched to a gene. This CDR3 has 12 amino acids. Germline V gene sequence: CDR1 GTSNPN, CDR2 SVGIG (reference sequence). The CDR3 bases are TGTGCCTGGAGTGTACGGGACAGGGGATCGTTCTTC. Translated: CAWSVRDRGSFF.

J is TRBJ1-2 and V is TRBV29-1, with D perhaps TRBD1 (6 bases). V was shortened by 6 bases and J by 6 bases, with 11 bases between the two germline ends. The V gene's germline CDR1 is SQVTM and CDR2 ANQGSEA. The CDR3 spans 11 residues. The CDR3 DNA follows: TGCAGCGTAGGGGGGCTGGATGGCTACACCTTC. This gives the protein CSVGGLDGYTF.

The chain employs TRBV5-1 and TRBJ2-3; perhaps TRBD2 as D (8 bases). From germline, CDR1 is SGHRS and CDR2 YFSETQ. Trimming pared 4 bases from V and 1 base from J, leaving 19 bases between. This CDR3 region has 17 residues. CDR3 amino acids: CASSTRREGARTDTQYF. The CDR3, as DNA: TGCGCCAGCAGCACACGCCGGGAGGGGGCCCGCACAGATACGCAGTATTTT.

V and J are TRBV19 and TRBJ2-2; 11 positions match TRBD2. This CDR3 region has 15 residues. The V gene's germline CDR1 is LNHDA and CDR2 SQIVND (reference sequence). The ends lost 7 bases at V and 6 bases at J; junction bases unmatched: 7. CDR3 residues: CASTETSGKAGELFF. In DNA form, the CDR3 reads TGTGCCAGTACCGAGACTAGCGGGAAGGCCGGGGAGCTGTTTTTT.

The chain uses TRBV2 and TRBJ2-1; D assignment may be TRBD1 or TRBD2 (6 bases each). CDR3 length: 16 amino acids. Trimming cost V 7 bases and J 0 bases, with 16 bases left between them. Germline-derived CDR1 and CDR2 are SNHLY and FYNNEI. The CDR3 DNA reads as TGTGCCAGCACCTTAGAAGGGGGGAGCTCCTACAATGAGCAGTTCTTC. Translated: CASTLEGGSSYNEQFF.

The CDR3: CASSRQGAAYGYTF. The CDR3 DNA follows: TGTGCCAGCAGCAGACAGGGGGCTGCCTATGGCTACACCTTC. This sequence joins TRBV27 and TRBJ1-2, with 10 bases aligning to TRBD1. In germline, CDR1 is MNHEY, CDR2 SMNVEV (reference sequence). The CDR3 length is 14 residues. Unmatched junction bases numbered 5, after V lost 6 bases and J lost 4 bases.